Listed below are T cell receptor beta chains from one sample, sequenced in a study of OX40 agonist ivuxolimab in advanced cancers. Produced via immunoSEQ multiplex PCR; TCRdb's table is partial and in-frame only. The top ten hold more than 10% of the sample, which has fewer than 45,000 clones, around 89% seen once. The sample here was CD4+ or CD8+ T cells sorted from blood, taken in a trial of the OX40 agonist ivuxolimab. The receptor set was obtained from an adult with an advanced solid tumor such as melanoma, head and neck, liver or kidney cancer. The CDR3 runs from the conserved cysteine through the conserved F or W. The order of the fields is V gene, D gene, clone size, J gene, CDR3 DNA, CDR3 protein. A D gene is named only where the DNA matches it firmly. The listing skips clone size in some rows; elsewhere it reads once, few, many or a size class.

v_call: TRBV9
d_call: -
clone_size: -
j_call: TRBJ1-2
cdr3_nt: TGTGCCAGCAGCGTAGGCAACAGGGCGGTGGGCTACACCTTC
cdr3_aa: CASSVGNRAVGYTF

v_call: TRBV10-3
d_call: -
clone_size: -
j_call: TRBJ2-1
cdr3_nt: TGTGCCATCAGTGAGCGGGACGGCTACAATGAGCAGTTCTTC
cdr3_aa: CAISERDGYNEQFF

v_call: TRBV27
d_call: TRBD2
clone_size: -
j_call: TRBJ2-1
cdr3_nt: TGTGCCAGCACCCCTAGCGGGAGGGCGGATGAGCAGTTCTTC
cdr3_aa: CASTPSGRADEQFF

v_call: TRBV5-6
d_call: -
clone_size: -
j_call: TRBJ2-3
cdr3_nt: TGTGCCAGCAGCTTGTCGAGCACAGATACGCAGTATTTT
cdr3_aa: CASSLSSTDTQYF

v_call: TRBV7-7
d_call: -
clone_size: -
j_call: TRBJ2-1
cdr3_nt: TGTGCTAGCAGCTTAGCGAGAGGGAATGAGCAGTTCTTC
cdr3_aa: CASSLARGNEQFF

v_call: TRBV9
d_call: -
clone_size: -
j_call: TRBJ2-3
cdr3_nt: TGTGCCAGCAGCCTCACGGGCCTTTCCTGGATAGATACGCAGTATTTT
cdr3_aa: CASSLTGLSWIDTQYF

v_call: TRBV6-5
d_call: TRBD2
clone_size: -
j_call: TRBJ2-7
cdr3_nt: TGTGCCAGCAGTTACCCTAGCGGGGACGAGCAGTACTTC
cdr3_aa: CASSYPSGDEQYF

v_call: TRBV29-1
d_call: TRBD1
clone_size: -
j_call: TRBJ1-1
cdr3_nt: TGCAGCGTTGGGGCCAACAGGGGCTCGGACACTGAAGCTTTCTTT
cdr3_aa: CSVGANRGSDTEAFF

v_call: TRBV6-6
d_call: -
clone_size: -
j_call: TRBJ2-5
cdr3_nt: TGTGCCAGCAGTTACTCGGGTAGGGTCGAAGAGACCCAGTACTTC
cdr3_aa: CASSYSGRVEETQYF

v_call: TRBV15
d_call: -
clone_size: -
j_call: TRBJ2-1
cdr3_nt: TGTGCCACCAGCAGAGGGTTAGATGTGGAGGAGCAGTTCTTC
cdr3_aa: CATSRGLDVEEQFF

v_call: TRBV7-9
d_call: TRBD1
clone_size: -
j_call: TRBJ2-7
cdr3_nt: TGTGCCAGCAGCACCGGGACAGGGGGCCACTACGAGCAGTACTTC
cdr3_aa: CASSTGTGGHYEQYF

v_call: TRBV2
d_call: -
clone_size: -
j_call: TRBJ1-2
cdr3_nt: TGTGCCAGCAGTGAAGTATATGATTTGACAGTCAAGTATGGCTACACCTTC
cdr3_aa: CASSEVYDLTVKYGYTF

v_call: TRBV19
d_call: -
clone_size: -
j_call: TRBJ2-1
cdr3_nt: TGTGCCAGTAGTATTTTTTCCGGGGACTCCGAGTTCTTC
cdr3_aa: CASSIFSGDSEFF

v_call: TRBV28
d_call: -
clone_size: -
j_call: TRBJ1-6
cdr3_nt: TGTGCCAGCCTACCGGGCGCCCTCTATAATTCACCCCTCCACTTT
cdr3_aa: CASLPGALYNSPLHF

v_call: TRBV7-9
d_call: -
clone_size: few
j_call: TRBJ2-7
cdr3_nt: TGTGCCAGCAGCTTAGCGGCGGTCTACGAGCAGTACTTC
cdr3_aa: CASSLAAVYEQYF

v_call: TRBV27
d_call: -
clone_size: -
j_call: TRBJ2-7
cdr3_nt: TGTGCCAGCAGCCCCGGACTTACCTACGAGCAGTACTTC
cdr3_aa: CASSPGLTYEQYF

v_call: TRBV19
d_call: -
clone_size: -
j_call: TRBJ2-7
cdr3_nt: TGTGCCAGTAGTATAGGAGAGGGTTCCTACGAGCAGTACTTC
cdr3_aa: CASSIGEGSYEQYF

v_call: TRBV27
d_call: -
clone_size: -
j_call: TRBJ2-1
cdr3_nt: TGTGCCAGCAGTTTATCGGGGAATGAGCAGTTCTTC
cdr3_aa: CASSLSGNEQFF

v_call: TRBV7-6
d_call: -
clone_size: -
j_call: TRBJ1-5
cdr3_nt: TGTGCCAGCAGCTTCGGTTTAAATCAGCCCCAGCATTTT
cdr3_aa: CASSFGLNQPQHF

v_call: TRBV10-3
d_call: TRBD1
clone_size: -
j_call: TRBJ2-7
cdr3_nt: TGTGCCATCAGTGAGAGGACAGGCGAGCAGTACTTC
cdr3_aa: CAISERTGEQYF

v_call: TRBV6-6
d_call: TRBD1
clone_size: -
j_call: TRBJ2-7
cdr3_nt: TGTGCCAGCTCAGGGGGCTATCCCTACGAGCAGTACTTC
cdr3_aa: CASSGGYPYEQYF

v_call: TRBV7-9
d_call: -
clone_size: -
j_call: TRBJ1-1
cdr3_nt: TGTGCCAGCAGCTTTTGGGGGTCCACTGAAGCTTTCTTT
cdr3_aa: CASSFWGSTEAFF

v_call: TRBV9
d_call: TRBD1
clone_size: -
j_call: TRBJ1-1
cdr3_nt: TGTGCCAGCAGGGGGGACAGGGATAACACTGAAGCTTTCTTT
cdr3_aa: CASRGDRDNTEAFF

v_call: TRBV10-3
d_call: -
clone_size: -
j_call: TRBJ2-7
cdr3_nt: TGTGCCATCAGCCCCGGCCCGGAAGGGCTTTCCCACGAGCAGTACTTC
cdr3_aa: CAISPGPEGLSHEQYF

v_call: TRBV27
d_call: -
clone_size: once
j_call: TRBJ1-4
cdr3_nt: TGTGCCAGCAGCTATGGATTGGGGGAAAAACTGTTTTTT
cdr3_aa: CASSYGLGEKLFF

v_call: TRBV19
d_call: -
clone_size: -
j_call: TRBJ2-1
cdr3_nt: TGTGCCAGTAGTATTGGCGGAGGGAACTACAATGAGCAGTTCTTC
cdr3_aa: CASSIGGGNYNEQFF

v_call: TRBV7-8
d_call: -
clone_size: -
j_call: TRBJ2-4
cdr3_nt: TGTGCCAGCAGCTTTTCCCCCTTCGGGAGCCTATTAGCCAAAAACATTCAGTACTTC
cdr3_aa: CASSFSPFGSLLAKNIQYF

v_call: TRBV6-7
d_call: -
clone_size: once
j_call: TRBJ2-3
cdr3_nt: TGTGCCAGCAGTTACAGGGGGACTAGCACAGATACGCAGTATTTT
cdr3_aa: CASSYRGTSTDTQYF

v_call: TRBV11-2
d_call: TRBD2
clone_size: medium-sized
j_call: TRBJ2-7
cdr3_nt: TGTGCCAGCAGCCCGGGGGGGTACGAGCAGTACTTC
cdr3_aa: CASSPGGYEQYF

v_call: TRBV2
d_call: -
clone_size: -
j_call: TRBJ1-5
cdr3_nt: TGTGCCAGCGGTCGGTGGGGGCAGCCCCAGCATTTT
cdr3_aa: CASGRWGQPQHF

v_call: TRBV4-1
d_call: -
clone_size: -
j_call: TRBJ2-1
cdr3_nt: TGCGCCAGCAGCGCGGGGCAGGGGGGTTACAATGAGCAGTTCTTC
cdr3_aa: CASSAGQGGYNEQFF

v_call: TRBV5-1
d_call: TRBD1
clone_size: -
j_call: TRBJ2-7
cdr3_nt: TGCGCCAGCAGAGACCCCGGGACAGGGAACTACGAGCAGTACTTC
cdr3_aa: CASRDPGTGNYEQYF

v_call: TRBV4-1
d_call: TRBD2
clone_size: -
j_call: TRBJ2-5
cdr3_nt: TGCGCCAGCAGCCCAAGAAAGGGACTAGCGGGAGGGCCCTCGGAGACCCAGTACTTC
cdr3_aa: CASSPRKGLAGGPSETQYF

v_call: TRBV6-6
d_call: -
clone_size: -
j_call: TRBJ2-7
cdr3_nt: TGTGCCAGCAGTTACGGGGGAGCTAGCCACGAGCAGTACTTC
cdr3_aa: CASSYGGASHEQYF

v_call: TRBV27
d_call: -
clone_size: -
j_call: TRBJ2-7
cdr3_nt: TGTGCCAGCAGTCCCCCGGGACACAACTACGAGCAGTACTTC
cdr3_aa: CASSPPGHNYEQYF

v_call: TRBV5-1
d_call: -
clone_size: -
j_call: TRBJ1-1
cdr3_nt: TGCGCCAGCAGCTTGGCCGGCAGCATGAACACTGAAGCTTTCTTT
cdr3_aa: CASSLAGSMNTEAFF

v_call: TRBV19
d_call: TRBD1
clone_size: -
j_call: TRBJ2-1
cdr3_nt: TGTGCCAGTAGTAGGCAGGGGGCTTCCTACAATGAGCAGTTCTTC
cdr3_aa: CASSRQGASYNEQFF

v_call: TRBV27
d_call: -
clone_size: -
j_call: TRBJ2-2
cdr3_nt: TGTGCCAGCAGTCTGGACGCGAACACCGGGGAGCTGTTTTTT
cdr3_aa: CASSLDANTGELFF

v_call: TRBV28
d_call: TRBD2
clone_size: -
j_call: TRBJ2-1
cdr3_nt: TGTGCCAGCAGTTTACTAGCGGAAACCTACAATGAGCAGTTCTTC
cdr3_aa: CASSLLAETYNEQFF

v_call: TRBV9
d_call: -
clone_size: -
j_call: TRBJ2-2
cdr3_nt: TGTGCCAGCAGCGACCGAACGGGGGCGGGAACCGGGGAGCTGTTTTTT
cdr3_aa: CASSDRTGAGTGELFF

v_call: TRBV7-2
d_call: -
clone_size: -
j_call: TRBJ1-1
cdr3_nt: TGTGCCAGCAGCGTTGACAGGAACACTGAAGCTTTCTTT
cdr3_aa: CASSVDRNTEAFF

v_call: TRBV28
d_call: TRBD1
clone_size: -
j_call: TRBJ1-5
cdr3_nt: TGTGCCAGCGGAGTACCAGGGACAGCTAATCAGCCCCAGCATTTT
cdr3_aa: CASGVPGTANQPQHF

v_call: TRBV5-6
d_call: TRBD1
clone_size: -
j_call: TRBJ2-7
cdr3_nt: TGTGCCAGCACCCCGGGACAGGACCCCTACGAGCAGTACTTC
cdr3_aa: CASTPGQDPYEQYF

v_call: TRBV4-1
d_call: -
clone_size: -
j_call: TRBJ2-7
cdr3_nt: TGCGCCAGCAGCCAAGAAAGACAGGCTGAGCAGTACTTC
cdr3_aa: CASSQERQAEQYF

v_call: TRBV19
d_call: TRBD2
clone_size: -
j_call: TRBJ2-7
cdr3_nt: TGTGCCAGTAGTGTCGGGACTAGCGGCTACGAGCAGTACTTC
cdr3_aa: CASSVGTSGYEQYF

v_call: TRBV28
d_call: TRBD2
clone_size: -
j_call: TRBJ2-1
cdr3_nt: TGTGCCAGCACCAGATTACTAGCGGGAGGGCCTGGTGAGCAGTTCTTC
cdr3_aa: CASTRLLAGGPGEQFF

v_call: TRBV6-6
d_call: TRBD1
clone_size: -
j_call: TRBJ1-5
cdr3_nt: TGTGCCAGCAGTTTGACAGGGTTTGCACAGCCCCAGCATTTT
cdr3_aa: CASSLTGFAQPQHF

v_call: TRBV28
d_call: -
clone_size: -
j_call: TRBJ1-3
cdr3_nt: TGTGCCAGCAGTCCCCTCAAGTACACCATATATTTT
cdr3_aa: CASSPLKYTIYF